This TCR beta chain is from a study of molecular identifiers for immune sequencing clone quantification. Findings and limits, study-wide: Over 99% of effector molecules, but under 1% in naive cells, were held by clones with more than 20 RNA copies.

MiXCR, applied by TCRdb to the PCR reads, yields one record per CDR3 protein. The table shows about 510,000 distinct CDR3 sequences, with roughly 24% occurring only once. Many counts were recorded for this clonotype. What it binds is unknown. Libraries of naive CD8 cells were prepared from 20,000 to 1,000,000 sorted cells using 10%, 30% or 50% RNA. Based on a CD8+CD4-CCR7+CD45RA+ profile, naive CD8 T cells were sorted. The clonotype was recovered from a human donor in good health. Some libraries in this study had Jurkat cell RNA spiked in. The specimen sequenced was naive CD8+ T cells from blood, with Jurkat cell RNA spiked in. The sample's subset: FACS-sorted CD8+CD4-CCR7+CD45RA+ naive T cells.

Here the CDR3 reads CASSYNGGTDTQYF. DNA of the CDR3: TGTGCCAGCAGTTACAATGGGGGGACAGATACGCAGTATTTT. The V and J genes are TRBV6-5 and TRBJ2-3; D is possibly TRBD2 (6 bases). Germline-derived CDR1 and CDR2 are MNHEY and SVGAGI. This CDR3 region has 14 residues. V lost 2 bases and J lost 3, with 9 bases in between.